The 25 T cell receptor beta chains listed next were all sequenced from one sample in a study of CD8 T cells in ankylosing spondylitis. Findings and caveats of the study: Made up of 7 to 9 highly homologous variants, a TCR beta motif appeared characteristic of ankylosing spondylitis blood.

Using its own MiXCR run on the 5' RACE reads, TCRdb lists one record per CDR3 protein. This sample has roughly 700,000 distinct CDR3 sequences, with 19% found just once. The antigens of these receptors remain unknown. Sequencing was carried out using blood, either unsorted or a sorted T cell fraction (not recorded which). The receptors were sampled from a male donor with ankylosing spondylitis.

For the CDR3, the DNA is TGCAGTGTCGGAAAGAATGAGCAGTTCTTC. This sequence encodes CSVGKNEQFF. The chain couples TRBV20-1 to TRBJ2-1; D is undetermined. From germline, CDR1 is DFQATT and CDR2 SNEGSKA (reference sequence). V lost 7 bases, J lost 7 bases, and 8 bases lay in between. The CDR3 totals 10 residues.

This clonotype was seen a few times. This rearrangement joins TRBV20-1 to TRBJ1-2; D is unresolved. Germline CDR1 reads DFQATT; CDR2 reads SNEGSKA (reference sequence). This CDR3 is built from 12 residues. Trimming stripped 4 bases from V and 1 base from J, with 7 bases between. The CDR3 loop is CSAKTDNYGYTF. The DNA for the CDR3 is TGCAGTGCTAAGACTGATAACTATGGCTACACCTTC.

The CDR3 nucleotides read TGTGCCAGCAGTCCCCCTGGACAGGGGATGTACGAGCAGTACTTC. This codes for CASSPPGQGMYEQYF. The chain links TRBV28 to TRBJ2-7, with 9 bases fitting TRBD1. Losses at the gene ends were 5 bases for V and 4 bases for J; bases not matched to a gene: 9. Looked up from germline, CDR1 is MDHEN and CDR2 is SYDVKM. The length of the CDR3 is 15 residues.

The CDR3 DNA sequence: TGTGCCAGCAGTAGGGACGGAGCACACACAGATACGCAGTATTTT. Translated, it gives CASSRDGAHTDTQYF. The chain is built from TRBV6-1 and TRBJ2-3, with D possibly called TRBD1 or TRBD2 (5 bases each). Germline V gene data show CDR1 as MNHNS and CDR2 as SASEGT. V shed 5 bases and J shed 2 bases, with 14 bases lying between them. The CDR3 is made up of 15 amino acids.

This clonotype was seen many times. The chain joins TRBV7-9 to TRBJ2-7; D is undetermined. Germline V gives CDR1 SEHNR, CDR2 FQNEAQ (reference sequence). The CDR3 is 11 amino acids. Trimming pared 4 bases from V and 3 bases from J, leaving 4 bases between. Here the CDR3 reads CASSSLYEQYF. Written as DNA, the CDR3 is TGTGCCAGCAGCTCCCTCTACGAGCAGTACTTC.

This clonotype appeared a few times. The rearrangement joins TRBV6-2 or TRBV6-3 to TRBJ1-3; D is ambiguous. CDR1 is MNHEY and CDR2 is SVGEGT in the germline V gene. Trimming removed 2 bases at V and 0 bases at J, with 8 bases between. The length of the CDR3 is 15 residues. The CDR3 nucleotides read TGTGCCAGCAGTTACGTGGGATTCTCTGGAAACACCATATATTTT. Amino acids: CASSYVGFSGNTIYF.

The gene calls are TRBV27 and TRBJ2-1, with D hard to call. Trimming removed 8 bases from V and 8 bases from J, with 10 bases in between. The CDR3 sequence is 11 residues long. Germline assignment: CDR1 MNHEY and CDR2 SMNVEV (reference sequence). In DNA, the CDR3 is TGTGCCAGCTTCCGGGCCGATGAGCAGTTCTTC. This codes for CASFRADEQFF.

This clonotype was seen more than once but under ten times. This chain joins TRBV5-1 and TRBJ2-5, with D possibly matching TRBD1 (6 bases). The length of the CDR3 is 15 residues. Germline assignment: CDR1 SGHRS and CDR2 YFSETQ. The V and J ends lost 2 bases and 1 base respectively, with 12 bases between them. CDR3 region: CASSFRSGVQETQYF. The CDR3 nucleotides are TGCGCCAGCAGCTTTCGTTCAGGGGTCCAAGAGACCCAGTACTTC. Full variable domain (remainder filled in from reference TRBV5-1 and TRBJ2-5): KAGVTQTPRYLIKTRGQQVTLSCSPISGHRSVSWYQQTPGQGLQFLFEYFSETQRNKGNFPGRFSGRQFSNSRSEMNVSTLELGDSALYLCASSFRSGVQETQYFGPGTRLLVL.

The rearrangement joins TRBV20-1 to TRBJ2-7; 14 bases align to TRBD2. The CDR3 totals 16 residues. The V gene end was trimmed by 5 bases and the J gene end by 6 bases; junction bases not matched to a gene: 12. The germline V gene encodes CDR1 DFQATT and CDR2 SNEGSKA (reference sequence). CDR3 amino acids: CSAASGTSGSLLEQYF. The CDR3 DNA is TGCAGTGCTGCATCCGGGACTAGCGGGAGCTTGCTCGAGCAGTACTTC.

This clonotype was observed a few times. This chain uses TRBV5-8 with TRBJ2-1; unclear D gene. V lost 2 bases and J lost 3, with 9 bases in between. The CDR3 sequence is 14 residues long. Germline V CDR1 and CDR2: SGHTS, YDEGEE. CDR3 nucleotide sequence: TGTGCCAGCAGCTTACCGGACGGCTACAATGAGCAGTTCTTC. Translating gives CASSLPDGYNEQFF.

This clonotype showed up just a few times. The chain joins TRBV20-1 to TRBJ2-7, with D possibly being TRBD2 (6 bases). With 4 bases removed from V and 2 bases from J, the gap between germline ends came to 21 bases. Germline CDR1 reads DFQATT; CDR2 reads SNEGSKA (reference sequence). The length of the CDR3 is 16 residues. Written as DNA, the CDR3 is TGCAGTGCTACCCGCTTAACTAGCATCCCAACCTACGAGCAGTACTTC. Protein product: CSATRLTSIPTYEQYF.

This clonotype turned up a few times. This sequence joins TRBV20-1 and TRBJ2-5; possible D gene TRBD1, 5 bases. V lost 0 bases, J lost 4 bases, and 9 bases lay in between. The CDR3 contains 13 residues. Looked up from germline, CDR1 is DFQATT and CDR2 is SNEGSKA (reference sequence). The CDR3, as DNA: TGCAGTGCTAGAGATCTTAGGGGAGAGACCCAGTACTTC. Protein product: CSARDLRGETQYF.

The genes are TRBV12-3 or TRBV12-4 and TRBJ2-1; D perhaps matches TRBD1 (6 bases). The CDR3 spans 15 residues. V dropped 3 bases and J dropped 14 bases, with 23 bases sitting between them. The CDR3 sequence: CASSLNRAKGVPKFF. CDR3 DNA sequence: TGTGCCAGCAGTTTGAACAGGGCGAAGGGGGTACCTAAGTTCTTC.

The V gene is TRBV7-8, the J gene TRBJ2-1; 10 bases line up with TRBD2. CDR1 and CDR2 from the germline V gene are SGHVS and FQNEAQ. CDR3 length: 14 amino acids. J lost 13 bases, V lost 3 bases, and 9 bases had no gene match. CDR3 coding DNA: TGTGCCAGCAGCTTCCCCGGGACTAGCGACCGTCAGTTCTTC. Its protein is CASSFPGTSDRQFF.

This clonotype was detected only a few times. The chain links TRBV27 to TRBJ2-7, with D perhaps matching TRBD1 (6 bases). Deletions cut 6 bases from V and 5 bases from J, with 17 bases between. The CDR3 is 14 amino acids. Germline V gene data show CDR1 as MNHEY and CDR2 as SMNVEV (reference sequence). The chain's CDR3 is CASRPLTGLHEQYF. CDR3 sequence (DNA): TGTGCCAGCAGACCTTTGACAGGTCTCCACGAGCAGTACTTC.

V gene TRBV29-1 combines with J gene TRBJ2-3; 11 bases agree with TRBD1. The germline gives CDR1 SQVTM, CDR2 ANQGSEA. The CDR3 spans 15 residues. V gave up 3 bases and J gave up 4 bases; unmatched junction bases: 6. CDR3 loop: CSVEAGTGGSDTQYF. CDR3 bases: TGCAGCGTTGAGGCCGGGACAGGGGGTTCAGATACGCAGTATTTT.

This clonotype was seen a handful of times. The chain combines TRBV29-1 with TRBJ2-7; 10 nucleotides align to TRBD2. V dropped 3 bases and J dropped 0; count of bases not matched to a gene: 11. Germline assignment: CDR1 SQVTM and CDR2 ANQGSEA. CDR3 length: 17 amino acids. CDR3 bases: TGCAGCGTTGAGGTCCCGCTAGCGGGGGCCCTCTCCTACGAGCAGTACTTC. Translated: CSVEVPLAGALSYEQYF.

This clonotype was counted between two and nine times. The V and J genes are TRBV18 and TRBJ1-1; D may be TRBD1 (6 bases). Germline V gene sequence: CDR1 KGHSH, CDR2 LQKENI. V was trimmed by 4 bases and J by 1 base, leaving 10 bases between them. This CDR3 contains 14 residues. CDR3 sequence (DNA): TGTGCCAGCTCACTCGGACAGCAGAACACTGAAGCTTTCTTT. Amino acid sequence: CASSLGQQNTEAFF.

This clonotype came up a few times. The J gene is TRBJ2-2, the V gene TRBV9; D possibly corresponds to TRBD1 (6 bases). This CDR3 region has 16 residues. Trimming took off 4 bases at V and 5 bases at J, with 18 bases between the two ends. Germline CDR1 reads SGDLS; CDR2 reads YYNGEE. The CDR3 region is CASSPRGPSPTGELFF. In nucleotides, the CDR3 is TGTGCCAGCAGCCCCAGGGGTCCTAGTCCAACCGGGGAGCTGTTTTTT. Based on the CDR3 plus reference TRBV9 and TRBJ2-2, the full variable domain is DSGVTQTPKHLITATGQRVTLRCSPRSGDLSVYWYQQSLDQGLQFLIQYYNGEERAKGNILERFSAQQFPDLHSELNLSSLELGDSALYFCASSPRGPSPTGELFFGEGSRLTVL.

The chain links TRBV9 to TRBJ2-5; D possibly corresponds to TRBD2 (5 bases). Germline CDR1 reads SGDLS; CDR2 reads YYNGEE. The CDR3 covers 15 residues. Deletions cut 4 bases from V and 5 bases from J, with 18 bases between. DNA of the CDR3: TGTGCCAGCAGCATAACCGACCGGGGAGTCGAGACCCAGTACTTC. Amino acids: CASSITDRGVETQYF.

The chain recombines TRBV7-9 with TRBJ2-1, with 12 nucleotides matching TRBD2. Trimming cost V 5 bases and J 4 bases; bases outside gene matches: 9. Germline-derived CDR1 and CDR2 are SEHNR and FQNEAQ (reference sequence). This CDR3 region has 17 residues. CDR3: CASSQTTSGRAYNEQFF. The CDR3 DNA sequence: TGTGCCAGCAGCCAAACGACTAGCGGGAGAGCTTACAATGAGCAGTTCTTC.

In this sample, this clonotype turned up a few times. V is TRBV11-1 and J is TRBJ1-1; D remains unclear. Germline CDR1 reads SGHAT; CDR2 reads FQDESV (reference sequence). Deletions cut 6 bases from V and 1 base from J, with 12 bases between. The CDR3 has 14 residues. CDR3 coding DNA: TGTGCCAGCAGTAAAGGTGGAGGGAACACTGAAGCTTTCTTT. Translated, it gives CASSKGGGNTEAFF.

The chain carries TRBV10-3 and TRBJ2-7, with 10 bases identical to TRBD2. CDR3 length: 16 amino acids. The V gene's germline CDR1 is ENHRY and CDR2 SYGVKD. Trimming took 3 bases from V and 0 from J; bases not matched to a gene: 5. In DNA, the CDR3 is TGTGCCATCAGTGACCCTGGACTAGCGGACTCCTACGAGCAGTACTTC. This sequence encodes CAISDPGLADSYEQYF.

This CDR3 reads CAWSVGANEQFF. CDR3 DNA sequence: TGTGCCTGGAGTGTTGGGGCTAATGAGCAGTTCTTC. The rearrangement links TRBV30 to TRBJ2-1, with D tentatively TRBD1 (5 bases). Germline-derived CDR1 and CDR2 are GTSNPN and SVGIG (reference sequence). The V end lost 0 bases, the J end lost 7 bases, and 7 bases lay between the germline ends. The CDR3 consists of 12 residues.

J is TRBJ2-7 and V is TRBV7-9; TRBD1 might be the D (6 bases). Deletions cut 7 bases from V and 0 bases from J, with 13 bases between. This CDR3 spans 14 amino acids. Germline V gene lookup returns CDR1 SEHNR and CDR2 FQNEAQ (reference sequence). CDR3: CASIRDMSSYEQYF. The CDR3 nucleotides read TGTGCCAGCATCAGGGACATGAGCTCCTACGAGCAGTACTTC.